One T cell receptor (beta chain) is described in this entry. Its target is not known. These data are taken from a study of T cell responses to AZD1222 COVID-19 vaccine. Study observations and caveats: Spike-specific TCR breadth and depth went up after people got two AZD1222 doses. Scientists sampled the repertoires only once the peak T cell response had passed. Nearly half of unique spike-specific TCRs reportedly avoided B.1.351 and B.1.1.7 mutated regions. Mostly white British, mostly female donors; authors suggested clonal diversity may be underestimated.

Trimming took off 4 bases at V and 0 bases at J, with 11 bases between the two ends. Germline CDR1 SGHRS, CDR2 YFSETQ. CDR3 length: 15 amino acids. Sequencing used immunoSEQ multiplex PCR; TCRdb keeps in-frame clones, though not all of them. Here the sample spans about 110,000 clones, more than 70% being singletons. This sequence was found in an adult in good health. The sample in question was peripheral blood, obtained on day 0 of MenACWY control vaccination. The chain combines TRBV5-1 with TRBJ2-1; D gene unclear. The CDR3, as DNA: TGCGCCAGCAGCCTCGATGTGGGCTCCTACAATGAGCAGTTCTTC. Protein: CASSLDVGSYNEQFF.